Below, 21 T cell receptor beta chains from the same sample are listed, as sequenced in a study of monozygotic twins with inflammatory bowel disease. TCRdb re-called the 5' RACE reads and catalogs CDR3 proteins one per entry, DNA excluded. This repertoire includes 350,000 to 400,000 distinct CDR3 sequences. The sample consisted of blood. The receptor source for this set is a human donor with ulcerative colitis or Crohn's disease, or a healthy co-twin of an affected twin (not recorded which).

This chain uses TRBV11-2 with TRBJ1-3; TCRdb's assignment of TRBD1 cannot be checked, as there is no DNA. Germline V CDR1 and CDR2: SGHAT, FQNNGV. The CDR3 is 15 residues long. The chain's CDR3 is CASSQGVLRGNTIYF. Using reference TRBV11-2 and TRBJ1-3 for the parts outside the CDR3, the full variable domain is EAGVAQSPRYKIIEKRQSVAFWCNPISGHATLYWYQQILGQGPKLLIQFQNNGVVDDSQLPKDRFSAERLKGVDSTLKIQPAKLEDSAVYLCASSQGVLRGNTIYFGEGSWLTVV.

V gene TRBV4-1 combines with J gene TRBJ2-2; TCRdb's D gene call, TRBD1, goes unchecked for lack of DNA. Germline CDR1 reads MGHRA; CDR2 reads YSYEKL. This CDR3 comprises 15 residues. The CDR3 reads CASSRGTVETGELFF.

The chain recombines TRBV5-1 with TRBJ2-5; TCRdb's D gene call, TRBD1, goes unchecked for lack of DNA. In germline, CDR1 is SGHRS, CDR2 YFSETQ. The CDR3 is made up of 16 amino acids. The CDR3 sequence is CASSLRTGSGQETQYF.

The V gene is TRBV5-6, the J gene TRBJ1-2. CDR1 and CDR2 from the germline V gene are SGHDT and YYEEEE. The CDR3 extends over 14 amino acids. CDR3 region: CASSHRSRNYGYTF.

This chain connects TRBV11-3 to TRBJ2-3; the D gene TCRdb calls, TRBD1, cannot be checked with no DNA. Per germline, CDR1 SGHNT and CDR2 YENEEA. The CDR3 runs to 17 residues. CDR3: CASSLGDRGFGTDTQYF.

V usage is TRBV12-3 or TRBV12-4 and J usage is TRBJ1-1; TCRdb's D call of TRBD1 is untestable without DNA. The CDR3 runs 13 residues. The CDR3 sequence is CASRVGQNTEAFF.

The V call is TRBV28, the J call TRBJ2-3; without DNA, the TCRdb call of TRBD1 cannot be checked. This CDR3 has 15 amino acids. Germline CDR1 reads MDHEN; CDR2 reads SYDVKM. The CDR3 loop reads CASSPTGMITDTQYF.

The V and J genes are TRBV20-1 and TRBJ2-3. This CDR3 region has 14 residues. Germline assignment: CDR1 DFQATT and CDR2 SNEGSKA (reference sequence). This CDR3 reads CSARDSMSTDTQYF.

This chain uses TRBV20-1 with TRBJ1-1; TCRdb names TRBD1, which stays unverified in the absence of DNA. CDR1 and CDR2 from the germline V gene are DFQATT and SNEGSKA (reference sequence). The CDR3 length is 12 residues. CDR3 loop: CSAWTGGTEAFF.

This chain connects TRBV5-1 to TRBJ1-6; TCRdb names TRBD1, which stays unverified in the absence of DNA. Germline V CDR1 and CDR2: SGHRS, YFSETQ. CDR3 length: 13 amino acids. The CDR3 sequence is CASSLYYRDPLHF.

The chain is built from TRBV20-1 and TRBJ2-6. The V gene's germline CDR1 is DFQATT and CDR2 SNEGSKA (reference sequence). The CDR3 consists of 17 residues. The CDR3 region is CSARGGGPSSGANVLTF.

The chain recombines TRBV19 with TRBJ2-7; the TCRdb call, TRBD1, lacks DNA for checking. This CDR3 is 14 amino acids long. CDR1 and CDR2 (germline): LNHDA, SQIVND (reference sequence). Here the CDR3 reads CASSMGDGAYEQYF.

The chain carries TRBV7-3 and TRBJ2-7; TCRdb calls TRBD1, which cannot be checked without DNA. The germline V gene encodes CDR1 SGHTA and CDR2 FQGTGA. CDR3 length: 13 amino acids. The CDR3 region is CASSRGTGNEQYF.

This sequence joins TRBV3-1 and TRBJ2-7; TCRdb's D gene call, TRBD1, goes unchecked for lack of DNA. Looked up from germline, CDR1 is LGHDT and CDR2 is YNNKEL (reference sequence). The CDR3 covers 13 residues. CDR3 sequence reads: CASSHRVSYEQYF.

The chain recombines TRBV4-1 with TRBJ2-5; TCRdb's D call of TRBD1 is untestable without DNA. This CDR3 is 16 amino acids long. CDR1 is MGHRA, CDR2 YSYEKL, per germline. This CDR3 is CASSLKRTGIQETQYF.

V gene TRBV7-9 combines with J gene TRBJ1-3. CDR3 size: 17 residues. In germline, CDR1 is SEHNR, CDR2 FQNEAQ (reference sequence). The CDR3 protein is CASSLALTRTSGNTIYF.

This chain uses TRBV28 with TRBJ2-7. CDR1 and CDR2 from the germline V gene are MDHEN and SYDVKM. The CDR3 totals 12 residues. This CDR3 reads CASSGSGATEYF.

V and J are TRBV5-1 and TRBJ2-7. The germline V gene encodes CDR1 SGHRS and CDR2 YFSETQ. The CDR3 has 12 residues. The CDR3 region is CASSWEGYEQYF.

The CDR3 region is CASSQDGQGDVETQYF. The chain combines TRBV3-1 with TRBJ2-5; TCRdb's D gene call, TRBD1, goes unchecked for lack of DNA. The CDR3 extends over 16 amino acids. Germline values: CDR1 LGHDT, CDR2 YNNKEL (reference sequence).

The V gene is TRBV7-2, the J gene TRBJ2-1. The CDR3 consists of 13 residues. CDR1 SGHTA and CDR2 FQGNSA come from the germline V gene. The CDR3 protein is CASSETSYNEQFF.

The chain uses TRBV12-3 or TRBV12-4 and TRBJ2-1; TCRdb designates TRBD2, a call that cannot be tested without DNA. The CDR3 runs 12 residues. The CDR3 is CASSSRLGEQFF.